This T cell receptor (beta chain) was observed in a study of T-cell memory formation after mild COVID-19. This clonotype was seen a few times. Germline CDR1 reads LGHNA; CDR2 reads YSLEER. The V end was cut by 0 bases, the J end by 5 bases, with 16 bases between. The CDR3 length is 16 residues. Each CDR3 protein is one row after TCRdb ran MiXCR on the 5' RACE reads. Of about 50,000 distinct CDR3 sequences in the sample, roughly 12% were seen once. This TCR came from a man younger than 35 who had mild COVID-19 (a few samples of this study predate the infection). Cell type and time point are not known. The V call is TRBV4-3, the J call TRBJ2-5, with D possibly matching TRBD2 (5 bases). Sequenced sample: PBMCs or a T cell subset sorted from them (not recorded which). CDR3 region: CASSQDWAEGRETQYF. The CDR3 DNA reads as TGCGCCAGCAGCCAAGATTGGGCCGAGGGAAGGGAGACCCAGTACTTC.